The rows below give T cell receptor beta chains drawn from one sample of a study of blood T cells in healthy people across ages. TCRdb processed the 5' RACE reads anew with MiXCR; each CDR3 protein has one entry. This sample carries some 1.6 million distinct CDR3 sequences, roughly 30% of them seen once, and the ten largest clones take 11%. The sample taken for sequencing was blood. These receptor sequences come from a woman aged 30 to 39 in good health. Both conserved end residues are part of each CDR3. D genes are given only for firm matches. Rows may omit the clone size; those that give it use once, few, many or a size class.

CDR3	DNA	D	V	J	size
CASSDVASGGMAYDEQFF	TGTGCCAGCAGTGACGTGGCTAGCGGGGGAATGGCTTATGATGAGCAGTTCTTC	TRBD2	TRBV2	TRBJ2-1	.
CSAEFSGGAAYEQYF	TGCAGTGCTGAGTTTAGCGGGGGGGCCGCCTACGAGCAGTACTTC	TRBD2	TRBV20-1	TRBJ2-7	many
CASSLTGQGTGELFF	TGTGCCAGCAGTTTAACGGGACAGGGGACCGGGGAGCTGTTTTTT	TRBD1	TRBV12-3/TRBV12-4	TRBJ2-2	.
CSVCQEQGYDEKLFF	TGCAGTGTGTGCCAAGAACAGGGTTATGATGAAAAACTGTTTTTT	.	TRBV20-1	TRBJ1-4	.
CASSEGAAGNTIYF	TGCGCCAGCAGCGAGGGGGCCGCAGGAAACACCATATATTTT	TRBD1	TRBV5-1	TRBJ1-3	.
CASSLDGASSYNSPLHF	TGTGCCAGCAGCTTAGATGGCGCAAGCTCCTATAATTCACCCCTCCACTTT	.	TRBV7-6	TRBJ1-6	few
CSALPGQGQNTIYF	TGCAGTGCACTTCCGGGACAGGGGCAGAACACCATATATTTT	TRBD1	TRBV20-1	TRBJ1-3	.
CASSQAGGGNYGYTF	TGTGCCAGCAGCCAAGCTGGAGGGGGTAACTATGGCTACACCTTC	.	TRBV14	TRBJ1-2	.
CASSMLDRVVQYF	TGTGCCAGCAGTATGCTCGACAGGGTAGTGCAGTATTTT	TRBD1	TRBV27	TRBJ2-3	few
CASSVRGTINYGYTF	TGTGCCAGCAGCGTACGGGGAACGATTAACTATGGCTACACCTTC	.	TRBV9	TRBJ1-2	few
CSASGGQNYGYTF	TGCAGTGCTAGCGGGGGGCAAAACTATGGCTACACCTTC	.	TRBV20-1	TRBJ1-2	.
CSARLAGSEETQYF	TGCAGTGCTAGACTAGCGGGGTCTGAAGAGACCCAGTACTTC	TRBD2	TRBV20-1	TRBJ2-5	few
CASAGLADYEQYF	TGTGCCAGCGCGGGACTAGCGGACTACGAGCAGTACTTC	TRBD2	TRBV28	TRBJ2-7	.
CASSQEYGNYEQYF	TGCGCCAGCAGCCAAGAGTACGGTAACTACGAGCAGTACTTC	.	TRBV4-1	TRBJ2-7	.
CASALFLGNTEAFF	TGTGCCAGCGCCCTTTTTTTAGGCAACACTGAAGCTTTCTTT	.	TRBV6-6	TRBJ1-1	.
CASREDRAAYNSPLHF	TGTGCCAGCAGGGAGGACAGGGCGGCATATAATTCACCCCTCCACTTT	TRBD1	TRBV2	TRBJ1-6	.
CASSYGGYPEAFF	TGTGCCAGCAGTTATGGGGGGTACCCTGAAGCTTTCTTT	.	TRBV6-6	TRBJ1-1	.
CSAARGRIYEQYF	TGCAGTGCTGCCAGGGGGCGCATCTACGAGCAGTACTTC	TRBD1	TRBV20-1	TRBJ2-7	few
CASSTTPAGTSGRNYNEQFF	TGCGCCAGCAGCACCACTCCCGCGGGGACTAGCGGGAGAAATTACAATGAGCAGTTCTTC	TRBD2	TRBV5-1	TRBJ2-1	.
CASSYSSGLLYNSPLHF	TGTGCCAGCAGTTACTCCTCGGGACTCCTCTATAATTCACCCCTCCACTTT	.	TRBV6-5	TRBJ1-6	.
CASSLPGTPREQYF	TGTGCCAGCAGTTTGCCCGGGACACCGAGGGAGCAGTACTTC	.	TRBV28	TRBJ2-4	once
CSVENRGPHTEAFF	TGCAGCGTAGAGAACAGGGGGCCCCACACTGAAGCTTTCTTT	TRBD1	TRBV29-1	TRBJ1-1	few
CASSPGWMGTEAFF	TGTGCCAGCAGTCCCGGATGGATGGGCACTGAAGCTTTCTTT	.	TRBV27	TRBJ1-1	.
CASSQPGLAINEQYF	TGCGCCAGCAGCCAACCGGGACTAGCGATCAACGAGCAGTACTTC	TRBD2	TRBV5-1	TRBJ2-7	few
CSALSSRDYGYTF	TGCAGTGCTCTTAGCTCCAGGGACTATGGCTACACCTTC	.	TRBV20-1	TRBJ1-2	few
CASSKIAGDLDNEQFF	TGTGCCAGCAGTAAAATAGCGGGAGATTTGGACAATGAGCAGTTCTTC	TRBD2	TRBV6-1	TRBJ2-1	few
CSASRGDTQYF	TGCAGTGCTAGTAGAGGGGATACGCAGTATTTT	.	TRBV20-1	TRBJ2-3	.
CASSYSVTSLNQPQHF	TGTGCCAGCAGTTACTCGGTCACAAGTCTTAATCAGCCCCAGCATTTT	.	TRBV6-6	TRBJ1-5	.
CASSPQPSRGTDTQYF	TGCGCCAGCAGCCCGCAACCCAGTAGAGGCACGGATACGCAGTATTTT	.	TRBV5-1	TRBJ2-3	.
CASSGPGQGAYEQYF	TGTGCCAGCAGTGGTCCAGGACAGGGGGCGTACGAGCAGTACTTC	TRBD1	TRBV12-3/TRBV12-4	TRBJ2-7	few
CSAATGAGNQPQHF	TGCAGTGCTGCGACAGGGGCGGGCAATCAGCCCCAGCATTTT	TRBD1	TRBV20-1	TRBJ1-5	once
CATMRDSSGANVLTF	TGTGCCACCATGCGGGACAGCTCTGGGGCCAACGTCCTGACTTTC	.	TRBV6-1	TRBJ2-6	.
CASSQGVLTDTQYF	TGCGCCAGCAGCCAAGGGGTCCTAACAGATACGCAGTATTTT	.	TRBV4-1	TRBJ2-3	few
CASRSTGESYNEQFF	TGCGCCAGCAGGTCGACAGGGGAGTCCTACAATGAGCAGTTCTTC	TRBD1	TRBV5-1	TRBJ2-1	.
CASSAGQARDGYTF	TGTGCCAGCAGTGCCGGACAGGCTAGGGATGGCTACACCTTC	TRBD1	TRBV28	TRBJ1-2	.
CASNPQSGDTEAFF	TGTGCCAGCAACCCTCAATCTGGGGACACTGAAGCTTTCTTT	.	TRBV7-2	TRBJ1-1	.
CASRTEGTGAPFSYNEQFF	TGTGCCAGCCGAACAGAAGGGACGGGGGCCCCGTTCTCCTACAATGAGCAGTTCTTC	.	TRBV6-1	TRBJ2-1	few
CASSTRQVPDEQFF	TGTGCCAGCAGCACCCGACAGGTACCCGATGAGCAGTTCTTC	.	TRBV7-9	TRBJ2-1	.
CSAPSYNEQFF	TGCAGTGCTCCCTCTTACAATGAGCAGTTCTTC	.	TRBV20-1	TRBJ2-1	many
CASSERIGTGTSSRETQYF	TGCGCCAGCAGCGAGAGGATTGGGACCGGGACTAGCAGTAGAGAGACCCAGTACTTC	TRBD2	TRBV5-1	TRBJ2-5	many
CASGYQTGITNEQFF	TGTGCTAGCGGCTACCAGACAGGGATAACGAATGAGCAGTTCTTC	.	TRBV28	TRBJ2-1	.
CASSRGANTDTQYF	TGTGCCAGCAGCCGGGGGGCGAACACAGATACGCAGTATTTT	.	TRBV7-3	TRBJ2-3	few
CASRENFNYGYTF	TGTGCCAGCAGGGAAAATTTTAACTATGGCTACACCTTC	.	TRBV3-1	TRBJ1-2	.
CSAGRGGVEQYF	TGCAGTGCTGGGAGAGGGGGCGTCGAGCAGTACTTC	TRBD1	TRBV20-1	TRBJ2-7	.
CASSRDTLTDTQYF	TGTGCCAGCAGCAGGGACACACTCACAGATACGCAGTATTTT	.	TRBV2	TRBJ2-3	few